This T cell receptor beta chain originates from a study of cytomegalovirus exposure and HLA in healthy donors. PCR was performed using 60 Vbeta and 13 Jbeta primers. Sequencing used immunoSEQ multiplex PCR; TCRdb keeps in-frame clones, though not all of them. The top ten hold approximately 2.4% of the sample, which has 160,000 or so clones, 75% seen once. CDR3 length: 14 amino acids. Germline loops: CDR1 SNHLY, CDR2 FYNNEI. V lost 6 bases and J lost 9; bases outside the gene matches: 10. The rearrangement links TRBV2 to TRBJ1-5, with 8 bases lining up with TRBD1. Sequencing was carried out using PBMCs. The sequence derives from a female donor in good health and CMV-seronegative. CDR3 sequence (DNA): TGTGCCAGCAGAGGAGGACAGGGTTTTGGGCCCCAGCATTTT. Translation: CASRGGQGFGPQHF.